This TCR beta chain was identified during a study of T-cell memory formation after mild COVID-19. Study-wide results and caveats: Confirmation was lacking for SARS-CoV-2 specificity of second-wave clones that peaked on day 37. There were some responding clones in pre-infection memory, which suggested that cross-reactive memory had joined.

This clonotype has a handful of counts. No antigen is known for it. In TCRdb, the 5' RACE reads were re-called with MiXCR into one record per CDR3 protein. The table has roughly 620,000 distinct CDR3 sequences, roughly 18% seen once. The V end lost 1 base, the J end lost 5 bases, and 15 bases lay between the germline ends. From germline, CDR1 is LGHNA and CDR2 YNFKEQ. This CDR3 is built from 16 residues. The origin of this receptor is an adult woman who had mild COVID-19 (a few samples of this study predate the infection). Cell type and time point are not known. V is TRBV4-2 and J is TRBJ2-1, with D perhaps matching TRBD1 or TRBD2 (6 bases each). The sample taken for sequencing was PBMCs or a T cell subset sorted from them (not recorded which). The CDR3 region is CASSQAVAEGDNEQFF. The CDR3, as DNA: TGTGCCAGCAGCCAAGCTGTAGCGGAGGGGGACAATGAGCAGTTCTTC.